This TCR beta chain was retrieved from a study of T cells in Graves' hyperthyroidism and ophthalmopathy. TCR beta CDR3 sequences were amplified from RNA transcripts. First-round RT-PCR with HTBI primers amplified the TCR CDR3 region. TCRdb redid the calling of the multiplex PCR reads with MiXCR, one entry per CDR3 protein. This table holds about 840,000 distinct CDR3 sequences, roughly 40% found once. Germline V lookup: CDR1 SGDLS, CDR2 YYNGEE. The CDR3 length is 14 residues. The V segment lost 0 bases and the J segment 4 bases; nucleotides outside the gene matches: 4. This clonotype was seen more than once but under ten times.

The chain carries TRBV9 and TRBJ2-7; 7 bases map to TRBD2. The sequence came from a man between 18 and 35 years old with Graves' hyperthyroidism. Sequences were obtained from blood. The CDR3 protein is CASSVGGSQYEQYF. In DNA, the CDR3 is TGTGCCAGCAGCGTAGGCGGGAGTCAGTACGAGCAGTACTTC.